The clone carrying this T cell receptor (beta chain) was recorded many times. This CDR3 has 14 amino acids. Germline CDR1 SGHTA, CDR2 FQGNSA. V gave up 2 bases and J gave up 1 base, with 5 bases separating them. The entry originates in a study of breast tumors, draining lymph nodes, adjacent tissues. TCRdb re-called the multiplex PCR reads with MiXCR, one entry per CDR3 protein. The repertoire includes some 66,000 distinct CDR3 sequences, roughly 59% of them detected once, and about 19% sits in the top ten. Sequenced input: breast tumor tissue. This TCR was recovered from a female donor with breast cancer. Some clones in this sample may be carry-over from other donors' samples. The chain employs TRBV7-2 and TRBJ2-2; D unclear. The CDR3 DNA reads as TGTGCCAGCAGCTTAACTGGGAACACCGGGGAGCTGTTTTTT. It is translated as CASSLTGNTGELFF.